This T cell receptor beta chain was sequenced in a study of CD8+ T cells in alopecia areata. It was cDNA, reverse transcribed from extracted RNA, that served as the sequencing template. Produced via immunoSEQ multiplex PCR; TCRdb's table is partial and in-frame only. Counted here are about 260,000 clones, 45% to 70% occurring once; the ten biggest clones make up more than 0.85%. Between the trimmed V and J ends, which lost 2 bases and 0 bases, there was a span of 14 bases. CDR3 length: 15 residues. Germline CDR1 and CDR2: GTSNPN and SVGIG (reference sequence). Treatment indicated: oral pan-JAK inhibitor, 5-10 mg twice daily.

The source of this sequence is a human donor with alopecia areata. The chain has TRBV30 and TRBJ2-7; D may be TRBD2 (7 bases). Here the sequenced sample was CD4+ T cells sorted from blood, taken at roughly week 53, from a patient treated with tofacitinib. The CDR3 reads CAWSMGAGASYEQYF. The CDR3 DNA sequence: TGTGCCTGGAGTATGGGGGCGGGGGCCTCCTACGAGCAGTACTTC.